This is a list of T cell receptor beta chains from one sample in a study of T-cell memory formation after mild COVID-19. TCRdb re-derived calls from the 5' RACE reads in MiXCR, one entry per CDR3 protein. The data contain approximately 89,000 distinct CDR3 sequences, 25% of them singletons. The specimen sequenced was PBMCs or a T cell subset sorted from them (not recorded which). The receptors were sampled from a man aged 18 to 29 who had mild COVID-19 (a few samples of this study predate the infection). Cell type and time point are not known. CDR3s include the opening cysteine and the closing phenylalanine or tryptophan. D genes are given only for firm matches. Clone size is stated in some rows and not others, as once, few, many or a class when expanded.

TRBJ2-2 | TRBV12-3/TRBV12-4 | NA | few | TGTGCCAGCAGTTTCTCTTTATGGGGCGCCGGGGAGCTGTTTTTT | CASSFSLWGAGELFF
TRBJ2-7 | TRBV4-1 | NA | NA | TGCGCCAGCAGTCCTGCACTTAGTAACGAGCAGTACTTC | CASSPALSNEQYF
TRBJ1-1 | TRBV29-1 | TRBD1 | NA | TGCAGCGTCGAGAAAGGGGGCGTTGAAGCTTTCTTT | CSVEKGGVEAFF
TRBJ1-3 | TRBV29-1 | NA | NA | TGCAGCGTTGCCTCTGGAAACACCATATATTTT | CSVASGNTIYF
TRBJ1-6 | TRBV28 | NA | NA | TGTGCCAGCAGAGACCCGGGTCTTACAACGGATTCACCCCTCCACTTT | CASRDPGLTTDSPLHF
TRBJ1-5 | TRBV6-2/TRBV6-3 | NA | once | TGTGCCAGCAGTCCCGACAGTAGCAATCAGCCCCAGCATTTT | CASSPDSSNQPQHF
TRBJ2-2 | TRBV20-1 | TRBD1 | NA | TGCAGTGCGCACCGGGACAGGGATGACACCGGGGAGCTGTTTTTT | CSAHRDRDDTGELFF
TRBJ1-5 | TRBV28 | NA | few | TGTGCCAGCAGTTTTTCGCCCCAGCATTTT | CASSFSPQHF
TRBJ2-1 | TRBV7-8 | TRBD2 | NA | TGTGCCAGCAGCTTATTGCGGCGGGGGTTCTACAATGAGCAGTTCTTC | CASSLLRRGFYNEQFF
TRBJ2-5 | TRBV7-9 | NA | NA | TGTGCCAGCAACCTGTTGGGTGGGGAAGAGACCCAGTACTTC | CASNLLGGEETQYF
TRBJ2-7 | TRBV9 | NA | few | TGTGCCAGCAGCGAAGCTGGGGGCGAGCAGTACTTC | CASSEAGGEQYF
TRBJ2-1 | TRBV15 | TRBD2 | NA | TGTGCCACCAGCAGAAAAATAGCGGGGGGGCCTTTGAATGAGCAGTTCTTC | CATSRKIAGGPLNEQFF
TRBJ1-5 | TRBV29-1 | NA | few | TGCAGCGTTCAGGACTCGTACAGCAATCAGCCCCAGCATTTT | CSVQDSYSNQPQHF
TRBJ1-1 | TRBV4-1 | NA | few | TGCGCCAGCAGCCAACTAGCCGGCCCGACGGGCACTGAAGCTTTCTTT | CASSQLAGPTGTEAFF
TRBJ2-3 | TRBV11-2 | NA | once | TGTGCCAGCAGCTTACTAGGTGGAGTCACAGATACGCAGTATTTT | CASSLLGGVTDTQYF
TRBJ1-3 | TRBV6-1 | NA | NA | TGTGCCAGCAGTGAATCCGTCTCTGGAAACACCATATATTTT | CASSESVSGNTIYF
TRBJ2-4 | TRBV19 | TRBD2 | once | TGTGCCAGTAGTATAGAGGCGGGGGTAAACATTCAGTACTTC | CASSIEAGVNIQYF
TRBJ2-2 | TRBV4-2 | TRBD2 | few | TGTGCCAGCAATGATCTTAGCGGGGGGGACACCGGGGAGCTGTTTTTT | CASNDLSGGDTGELFF
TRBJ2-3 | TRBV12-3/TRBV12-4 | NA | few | TGTGCCAGCAGTTTAGCGTTTTTT | CASSLAFF
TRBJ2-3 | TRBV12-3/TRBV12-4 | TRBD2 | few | TGTGCCAGCAGGCAAGCGGGGGGGATCACAGATACGCAGTATTTT | CASRQAGGITDTQYF
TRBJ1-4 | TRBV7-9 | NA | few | TGTGCCAGCAGCTACCGGGGGGAAACTAATGAAAAACTGTTTTTT | CASSYRGETNEKLFF
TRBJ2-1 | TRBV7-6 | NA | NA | TGTGCCAGCAGCTTAAGGGAGGGGGGTGAACAGTTCTTC | CASSLREGGEQFF
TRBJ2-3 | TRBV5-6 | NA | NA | TGTGCCAGCACCGTCAGTGATACGCAGTATTTT | CASTVSDTQYF
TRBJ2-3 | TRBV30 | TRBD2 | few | TGTGCCTGGAGTGCTAGCGGGCACACAGATACGCAGTATTTT | CAWSASGHTDTQYF
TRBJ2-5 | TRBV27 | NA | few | TGTGCCAGCAGTCTGCCCGGCGGGGAGACCCAGTACTTC | CASSLPGGETQYF
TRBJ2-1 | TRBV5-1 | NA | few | TGCGCCAGCAATCGCCCAAATGGGAAGGGGGAGCAGTTCTTC | CASNRPNGKGEQFF
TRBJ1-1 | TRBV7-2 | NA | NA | TGTGCCAGCAGCTTTGAACACAGGGAAGCCACTGAAGCTTTCTTT | CASSFEHREATEAFF
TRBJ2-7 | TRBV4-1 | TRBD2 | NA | TGCGCCAGCAGCCACGGACTAGCGGGCGCCTACGAGCAGTACTTC | CASSHGLAGAYEQYF
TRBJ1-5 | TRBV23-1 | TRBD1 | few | TGCGCCAGCAGTCAAAGAGGGACAGGGAATCAGCCCCAGCATTTT | CASSQRGTGNQPQHF
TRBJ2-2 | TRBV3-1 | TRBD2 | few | TGTGCCAGCAGCCCTAGCGGGGGGGCGATCGGGGAGCTGTTTTTT | CASSPSGGAIGELFF
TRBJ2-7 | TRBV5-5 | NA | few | TGTGCCAGCAGCTATCAAGGCGGGGTCTCGGACGAGCAGTACTTC | CASSYQGGVSDEQYF
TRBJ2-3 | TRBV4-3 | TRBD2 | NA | TGCGCCAGCAGCCAAGAGAGGGGGACTAGCGGGGGAACAGATACGCAGTATTTT | CASSQERGTSGGTDTQYF
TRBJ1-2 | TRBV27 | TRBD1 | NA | TGTGCCAGCAGTTTCACAGGGGACGACTATGGCTACACCTTC | CASSFTGDDYGYTF
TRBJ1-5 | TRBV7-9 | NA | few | TGTGCCGGCAGCTTAGCGGCAAAGTCTCAGCCCCAGCATTTT | CAGSLAAKSQPQHF
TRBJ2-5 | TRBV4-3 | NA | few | TGCGCCAGCAGCCAAGAAGGGTACGCAGGGGCCCAGTACTTC | CASSQEGYAGAQYF
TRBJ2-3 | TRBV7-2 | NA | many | TGTGCCAGCAGCATTAGGGGGGGGGCCACAGATACGCAGTATTTT | CASSIRGGATDTQYF
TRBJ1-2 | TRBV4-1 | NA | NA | TGCGCCAGCAGCCCGAATATCAACTATGGCTACACCTTC | CASSPNINYGYTF
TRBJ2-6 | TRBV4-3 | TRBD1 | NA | TGCGCCAGCAGCCAAGAGCTACGGGGGACAGGGGGCACTGGGGCCAACGTCCTGACTTTC | CASSQELRGTGGTGANVLTF
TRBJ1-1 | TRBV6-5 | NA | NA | TGTGCCAGCAGTTACTCGGCAGGGCTGAACACTGAAGCTTTCTTT | CASSYSAGLNTEAFF
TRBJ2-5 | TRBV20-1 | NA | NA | TGCAGTGTCCTGGGGGAGACCCAGTACTTC | CSVLGETQYF
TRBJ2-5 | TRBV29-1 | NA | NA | TGCAGCGTTGAACCGTCCAGGGAGGAGACCCAGTACTTC | CSVEPSREETQYF
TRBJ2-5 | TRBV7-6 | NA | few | TGTGCCAGCAGCTTAGGTCCGGGGGGCGGAGAGACCCAGTACTTC | CASSLGPGGGETQYF
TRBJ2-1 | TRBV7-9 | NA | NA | TGTGCCAGCAGCACGCGGCCATATGAGCAGTTCTTC | CASSTRPYEQFF
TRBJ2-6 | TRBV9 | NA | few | TGTGCCAGCAGCGTGCTCGGGACGTCTGGGGCCAACGTCCTGACTTTC | CASSVLGTSGANVLTF
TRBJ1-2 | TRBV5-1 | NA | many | TGCGCCAGCGGACCTCCGGGGAGGCTCGTTGGCTACACCTTC | CASGPPGRLVGYTF
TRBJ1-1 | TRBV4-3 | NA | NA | TGCGCCAGCAGCCAAGATATCCTCGCCATGGACACTGAAGCTTTCTTT | CASSQDILAMDTEAFF
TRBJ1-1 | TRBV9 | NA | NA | TGTGCCAGCAGCGGCGAGGGGGGTTTCGGGTTTACTGAAGCTTTCTTT | CASSGEGGFGFTEAFF